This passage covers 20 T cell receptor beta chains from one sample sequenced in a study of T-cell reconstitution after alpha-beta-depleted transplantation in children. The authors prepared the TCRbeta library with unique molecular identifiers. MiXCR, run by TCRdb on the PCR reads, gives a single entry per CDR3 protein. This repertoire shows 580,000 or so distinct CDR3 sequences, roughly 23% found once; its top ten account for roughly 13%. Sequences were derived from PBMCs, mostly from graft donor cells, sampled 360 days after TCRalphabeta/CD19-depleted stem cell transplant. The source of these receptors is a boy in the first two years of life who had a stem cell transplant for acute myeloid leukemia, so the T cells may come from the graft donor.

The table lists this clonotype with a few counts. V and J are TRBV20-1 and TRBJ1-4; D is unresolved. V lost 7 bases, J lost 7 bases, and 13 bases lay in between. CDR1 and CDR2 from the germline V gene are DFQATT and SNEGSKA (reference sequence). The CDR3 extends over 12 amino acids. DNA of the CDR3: TGCAGTGGCCACGGGCGGGCTGAAAAACTGTTTTTT. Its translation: CSGHGRAEKLFF.

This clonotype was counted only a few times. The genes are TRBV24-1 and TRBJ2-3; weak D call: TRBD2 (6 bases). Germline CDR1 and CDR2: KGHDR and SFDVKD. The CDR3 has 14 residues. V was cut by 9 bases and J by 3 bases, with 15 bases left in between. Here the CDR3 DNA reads TGTGCCACCGGGGGGACTGGGGGAACAGATACGCAGTATTTT. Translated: CATGGTGGTDTQYF.

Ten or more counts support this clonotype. The CDR3 coding sequence is TGTGCCAGCATGGGGGGCGGCGTGACCCAGTACTTC. Its translation: CASMGGGVTQYF. J is TRBJ2-5 and V is TRBV12-3 or TRBV12-4; possibly TRBD1 or TRBD2 for D (6 bases each). The CDR3 runs 12 residues. Deletions cut 7 bases from V and 7 bases from J, with 13 bases between.

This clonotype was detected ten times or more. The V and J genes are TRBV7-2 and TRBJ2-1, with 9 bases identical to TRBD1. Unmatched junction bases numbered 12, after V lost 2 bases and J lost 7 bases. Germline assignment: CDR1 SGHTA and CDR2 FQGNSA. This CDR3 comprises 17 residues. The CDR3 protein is CASSLSKGGQGRNEQFF. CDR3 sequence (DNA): TGTGCCAGCAGCTTATCAAAAGGGGGACAGGGAAGGAATGAGCAGTTCTTC.

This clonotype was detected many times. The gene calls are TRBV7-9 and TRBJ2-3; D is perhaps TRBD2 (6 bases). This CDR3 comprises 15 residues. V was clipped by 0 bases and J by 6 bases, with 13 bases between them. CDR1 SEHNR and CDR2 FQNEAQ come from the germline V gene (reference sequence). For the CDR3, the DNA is TGTGCCAGCAGCTTAGCATCTAGCGACGTGGATACGCAGTATTTT. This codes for CASSLASSDVDTQYF.

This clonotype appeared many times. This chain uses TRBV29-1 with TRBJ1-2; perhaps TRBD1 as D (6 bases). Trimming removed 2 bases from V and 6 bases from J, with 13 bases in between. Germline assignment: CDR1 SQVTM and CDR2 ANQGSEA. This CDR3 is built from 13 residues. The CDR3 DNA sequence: TGCAGCGTTGAACGTAGGCAGGGGAATGGCTACACCTTC. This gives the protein CSVERRQGNGYTF.

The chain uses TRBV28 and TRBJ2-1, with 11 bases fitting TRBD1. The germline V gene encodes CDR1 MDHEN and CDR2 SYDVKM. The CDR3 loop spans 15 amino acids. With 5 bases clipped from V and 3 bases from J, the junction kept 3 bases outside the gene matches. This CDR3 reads CASSPDRGLYNEQFF. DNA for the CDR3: TGTGCCAGCAGTCCGGACAGGGGGCTCTACAATGAGCAGTTCTTC.

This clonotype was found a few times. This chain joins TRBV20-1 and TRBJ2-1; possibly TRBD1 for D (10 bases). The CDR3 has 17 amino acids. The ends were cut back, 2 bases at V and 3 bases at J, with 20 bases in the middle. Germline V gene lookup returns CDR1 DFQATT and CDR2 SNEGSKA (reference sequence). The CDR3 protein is CSARPSGTGVHYNEQFF. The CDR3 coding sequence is TGCAGTGCTAGACCTAGCGGGACAGGGGTTCACTACAATGAGCAGTTCTTC.

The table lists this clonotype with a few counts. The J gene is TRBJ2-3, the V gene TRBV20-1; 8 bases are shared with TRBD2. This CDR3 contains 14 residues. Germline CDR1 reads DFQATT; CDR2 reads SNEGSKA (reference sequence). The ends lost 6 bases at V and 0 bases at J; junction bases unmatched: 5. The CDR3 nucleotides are TGCAGTGCGGTGTTAGCGGGGAGCACAGATACGCAGTATTTT. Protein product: CSAVLAGSTDTQYF.

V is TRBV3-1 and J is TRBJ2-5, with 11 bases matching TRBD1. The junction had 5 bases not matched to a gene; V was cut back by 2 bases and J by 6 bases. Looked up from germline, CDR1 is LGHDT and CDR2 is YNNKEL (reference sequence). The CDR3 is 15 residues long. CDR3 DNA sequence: TGTGCCAGCAGCCAACCGGGACAGGGGGACAAGACCCAGTACTTC. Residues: CASSQPGQGDKTQYF.

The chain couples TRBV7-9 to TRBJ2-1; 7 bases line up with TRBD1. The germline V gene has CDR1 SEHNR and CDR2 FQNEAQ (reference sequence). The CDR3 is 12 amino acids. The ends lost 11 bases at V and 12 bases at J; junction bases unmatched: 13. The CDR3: CALTPTGSGQFF. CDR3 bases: TGTGCCTTAACACCGACAGGGAGCGGGCAGTTCTTC.

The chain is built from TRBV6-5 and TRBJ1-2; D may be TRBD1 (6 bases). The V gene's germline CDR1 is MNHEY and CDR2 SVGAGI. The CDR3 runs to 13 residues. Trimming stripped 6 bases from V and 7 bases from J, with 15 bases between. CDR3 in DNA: TGTGCCAGCAGATACCGGGACATGCCTGGCTACACCTTC. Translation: CASRYRDMPGYTF.

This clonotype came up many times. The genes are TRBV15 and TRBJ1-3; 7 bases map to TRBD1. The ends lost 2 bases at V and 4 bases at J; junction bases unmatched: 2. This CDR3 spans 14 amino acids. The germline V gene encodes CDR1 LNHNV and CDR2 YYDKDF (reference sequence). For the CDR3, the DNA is TGTGCCACCAGCAGAACAGGGGCGGGAAACACCATATATTTT. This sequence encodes CATSRTGAGNTIYF.

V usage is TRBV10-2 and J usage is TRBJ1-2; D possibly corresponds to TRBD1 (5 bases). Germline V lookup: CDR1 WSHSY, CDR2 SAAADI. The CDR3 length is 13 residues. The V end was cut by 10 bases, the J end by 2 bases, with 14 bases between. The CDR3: CAITDSLNYGYTF. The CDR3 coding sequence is TGCGCCATCACTGACAGTCTCAACTATGGCTACACCTTC.

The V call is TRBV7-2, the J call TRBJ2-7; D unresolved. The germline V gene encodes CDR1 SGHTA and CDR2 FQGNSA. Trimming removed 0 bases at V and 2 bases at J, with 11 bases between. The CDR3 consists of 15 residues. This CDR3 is CASSLAQVETYEQYF. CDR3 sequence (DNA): TGTGCCAGCAGCTTAGCTCAGGTGGAGACCTACGAGCAGTACTTC.

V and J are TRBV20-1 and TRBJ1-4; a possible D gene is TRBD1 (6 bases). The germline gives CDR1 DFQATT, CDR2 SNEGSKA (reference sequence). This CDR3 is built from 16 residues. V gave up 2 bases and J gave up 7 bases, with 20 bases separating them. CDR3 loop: CSARKPTKGGGEKLFF. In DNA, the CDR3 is TGCAGTGCTAGAAAACCGACCAAGGGGGGAGGTGAAAAACTGTTTTTT.

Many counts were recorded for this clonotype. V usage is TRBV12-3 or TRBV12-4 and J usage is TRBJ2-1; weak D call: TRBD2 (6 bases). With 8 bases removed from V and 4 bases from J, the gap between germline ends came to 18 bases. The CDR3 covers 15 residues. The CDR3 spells CASREGTWSYNEQFF. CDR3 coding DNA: TGTGCCAGCCGCGAGGGGACTTGGTCTTACAATGAGCAGTTCTTC.

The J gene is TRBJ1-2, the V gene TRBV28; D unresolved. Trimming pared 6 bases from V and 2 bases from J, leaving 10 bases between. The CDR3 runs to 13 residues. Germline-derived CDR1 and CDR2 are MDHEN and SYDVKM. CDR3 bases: TGTGCCAGCAGGATGGGAGGGAACTATGGCTACACCTTC. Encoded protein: CASRMGGNYGYTF.

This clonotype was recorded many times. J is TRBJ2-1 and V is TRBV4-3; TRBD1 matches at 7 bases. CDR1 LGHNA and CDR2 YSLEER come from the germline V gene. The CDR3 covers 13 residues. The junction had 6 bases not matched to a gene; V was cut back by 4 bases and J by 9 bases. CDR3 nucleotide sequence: TGCGCCAGCAGCCCTCTGACAGGGATTGAGCAGTTCTTC. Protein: CASSPLTGIEQFF.

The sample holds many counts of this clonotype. The CDR3, as DNA: TGCAGTGCTCACAGCCATGCCACCTATGGCTACACCTTC. This encodes CSAHSHATYGYTF. V gene TRBV20-1 combines with J gene TRBJ1-2; D is ambiguous. This CDR3 has 13 residues. V gave up 5 bases and J gave up 4 bases, with 14 bases separating them. Germline V gene sequence: CDR1 DFQATT, CDR2 SNEGSKA (reference sequence).